Following are 17 T cell receptor beta chains from one sample sequenced in a study of blood T cells in healthy people across ages. The use of a sample-barcoded 5' primer and a J-beta primer mix characterized a second PCR of roughly 6 to 11 cycles. TCRdb analysed the 5' RACE reads with MiXCR anew, one entry per CDR3 protein. The sample contains around 900,000 distinct CDR3 sequences, 45% to 60% of which appear only once. The sequenced sample was blood. The receptors originated from an older woman in good health.

Concerning this clonotype: Sequence at one end of the junction differs from germline and may be a read error. The V gene is TRBV5-1, the J gene TRBJ2-3, with D possibly being TRBD1 (6 bases). The CDR3 totals 14 residues. Germline lookup yields CDR1 SGHRS and CDR2 YFSETQ. CDR3 sequence reads: CASNLGAGTDTLYF. The CDR3, as DNA: TGCGCCAGCAATCTGGGGGCAGGAACAGATACGCTGTATTTT.

The chain employs TRBV5-1 and TRBJ2-6; weak D call: TRBD1 (6 bases). CDR1 is SGHRS, CDR2 YFSETQ, per germline. Trimming pared 3 bases from V and 4 bases from J, leaving 11 bases between. The CDR3 length is 15 residues. The CDR3 sequence: CASSSRGNGANVLTF. The DNA for the CDR3 is TGCGCCAGCAGCTCCAGGGGAAACGGGGCCAACGTCCTGACTTTC.

The V gene is TRBV28, the J gene TRBJ2-3; D perhaps matches TRBD2 (5 bases). V shed 8 bases and J shed 4 bases, with 13 bases lying between them. The CDR3 spans 13 residues. Germline assignment: CDR1 MDHEN and CDR2 SYDVKM. This chain's CDR3 is CASRSRRPDTQYF. The CDR3 nucleotides read TGTGCCAGCCGTAGCAGGAGGCCAGATACGCAGTATTTT. The whole variable domain, filled in from reference TRBV28 and TRBJ2-3, reads DVKVTQSSRYLVKRTGEKVFLECVQDMDHENMFWYRQDPGLGLRLIYFSYDVKMKEKGDIPEGYSVSREKKERFSLILESASTNQTSMYLCASRSRRPDTQYFGPGTRLTVL.

CDR3 loop: CASRPGGDRSQHF. The CDR3 DNA reads TGTGCCAGCAGACCAGGCGGGGACAGGAGCCAGCATTTT. The chain is built from TRBV28 and TRBJ1-5; 8 bases fit TRBD1. This CDR3 spans 13 amino acids. The germline CDR1 and CDR2 sequences are MDHEN and SYDVKM. V trimming: 6 bases; J trimming: 12 bases; junction bases outside the gene matches: 10.

The rearrangement links TRBV4-1 to TRBJ2-2; 7 bases line up with TRBD2. The ends lost 4 bases at V and 1 base at J; junction bases unmatched: 6. The CDR3 covers 16 residues. In germline, CDR1 is MGHRA, CDR2 YSYEKL. CDR3 amino acids: CASSRGLDQNTGELFF. CDR3 in DNA: TGCGCCAGCAGCCGAGGACTAGATCAGAACACCGGGGAGCTGTTTTTT.

The chain recombines TRBV14 with TRBJ2-4; the D call may be TRBD1 or TRBD2 (5 bases each). The germline V gene encodes CDR1 SGHDN and CDR2 FVKESK. V lost 4 bases and J lost 13, with 17 bases in between. The CDR3 extends over 13 amino acids. In DNA, the CDR3 is TGTGCCAGCAGCCTATTCCGGGGCAGTGAGCAGTACTTC. It specifies CASSLFRGSEQYF.

The rearrangement links TRBV20-1 to TRBJ2-5, with D unresolved. V was clipped by 3 bases and J by 1 base, with 9 bases between them. Germline V CDR1 and CDR2: DFQATT, SNEGSKA (reference sequence). This CDR3 is built from 13 residues. This CDR3 is CSARDLPQETQYF. DNA of the CDR3: TGCAGTGCTAGGGACCTCCCCCAAGAGACCCAGTACTTC.

The rearrangement uses TRBV12-3 or TRBV12-4 and TRBJ1-5, with 7 bases fitting TRBD1. V lost 5 bases to trimming and J lost 5 bases; unmatched junction nucleotides: 6. This CDR3 has 14 amino acids. CDR3 bases: TGTGCCAGCAGTACCCGACAGGGCTATCAGCCCCAGCATTTT. This gives the protein CASSTRQGYQPQHF.

The genes are TRBV4-2 and TRBJ1-2; no reliable D call. Germline V gene sequence: CDR1 LGHNA, CDR2 YNFKEQ. CDR3 length: 14 residues. Trimming cost V 5 bases and J 1 base, with 11 bases left between them. CDR3 DNA: TGTGCCAGCAGCTTCAGGATCGATAACTATGGCTACACCTTC. Protein product: CASSFRIDNYGYTF.

Only one count was recorded for this clonotype. The rearrangement links TRBV20-1 to TRBJ2-7; 7 bases line up with TRBD2. The germline V gene encodes CDR1 DFQATT and CDR2 SNEGSKA (reference sequence). The CDR3 sequence is 13 residues long. The CDR3 region is CRVSGEGSYEQYF. Here the CDR3 DNA reads TGCAGGGTGAGCGGGGAAGGCTCCTACGAGCAGTACTTC.

The CDR3: CAGRQGITNEKLFF. For the CDR3, the DNA is TGTGCCGGAAGACAGGGAATTACTAATGAAAAACTGTTTTTT. The chain joins TRBV2 to TRBJ1-4; 7 bases are shared with TRBD1. This CDR3 has 14 residues. Trimming cost V 11 bases and J 2 bases; bases outside gene matches: 8. Looked up from germline, CDR1 is SNHLY and CDR2 is FYNNEI.

The CDR3 sequence: CASSYLSSGRAEQYF. The CDR3 region has the DNA TGTGCCAGCAGTTACTTGTCTAGCGGGAGGGCCGAGCAGTACTTC. The chain combines TRBV6-5 with TRBJ2-7; the match to TRBD2 covers 12 bases. The CDR3 totals 15 residues. With 1 base clipped from V and 6 bases from J, the junction kept 4 bases outside the gene matches. Germline loops: CDR1 MNHEY, CDR2 SVGAGI.

This clonotype was detected a few times. V is TRBV7-2 and J is TRBJ2-3, with D possibly matching TRBD1 (5 bases). The germline gives CDR1 SGHTA, CDR2 FQGNSA. V was shortened by 3 bases and J by 2 bases, with 12 bases between the two germline ends. This CDR3 region has 15 residues. The CDR3 nucleotides read TGTGCCAGCAGCTTTGCCCGCGGACACACAGATACGCAGTATTTT. Translated, it gives CASSFARGHTDTQYF.

With regard to this clonotype: One end of the junction is discordant with germline, which a read error may explain. The V and J genes are TRBV5-1 and TRBJ2-4; 8 nucleotides line up with TRBD1. The CDR3 consists of 15 residues. Germline V CDR1 and CDR2: SGHRS, YFSETQ. CDR3 protein: CASSSRTGNGYEQYF. The CDR3 nucleotides are TGCGCCAGCAGCTCCAGGACAGGGAACGGCTACGAGCAGTACTTT.

The chain joins TRBV6-1 to TRBJ2-5, with 7 nucleotides matching TRBD1. The DNA end lines up better with TRBJ2-7; the J call may be wrong. This CDR3 is built from 15 residues. Germline V gene data show CDR1 as MNHNS and CDR2 as SASEGT. The CDR3 nucleotides read TGTGCCAGCAGTGACGTACAGGGGATCCCCTACGAGCAGTACTTC. Its translation: CASSDVQGIPYEQYF.

This clonotype was detected once. The CDR3 DNA reads TGTGCCAGCTCGACAGGGACTCAAGAGACCCAGTACTTC. Residues: CASSTGTQETQYF. The chain uses TRBV18 and TRBJ2-5; TRBD1 is a possible D gene (7 bases). Per germline, CDR1 KGHSH and CDR2 LQKENI. The CDR3 contains 13 residues. V was shortened by 6 bases and J by 2 bases, with 10 bases between the two germline ends. Based on the CDR3 plus reference TRBV18 and TRBJ2-5, the full variable domain is NAGVMQNPRHLVRRRGQEARLRCSPMKGHSHVYWYRQLPEEGLKFMVYLQKENIIDESGMPKERFSAEFPKEGPSILRIQQVVRGDSAAYFCASSTGTQETQYFGPGTRLLVL.

The V gene is TRBV5-1, the J gene TRBJ2-7; 9 nucleotides line up with TRBD1. From germline, CDR1 is SGHRS and CDR2 YFSETQ. The length of the CDR3 is 15 residues. Trimming cost V 4 bases and J 6 bases; bases outside gene matches: 11. In nucleotides, the CDR3 is TGCGCCAGCAGCCCGTCGACAGGGGGTTTGGGCGAGCAGTACTTC. Amino acids: CASSPSTGGLGEQYF.